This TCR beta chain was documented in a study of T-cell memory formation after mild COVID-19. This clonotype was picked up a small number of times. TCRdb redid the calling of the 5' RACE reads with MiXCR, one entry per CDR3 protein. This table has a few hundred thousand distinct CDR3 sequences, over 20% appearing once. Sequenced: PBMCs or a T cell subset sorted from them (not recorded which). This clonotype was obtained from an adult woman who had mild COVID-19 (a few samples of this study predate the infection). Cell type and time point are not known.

The CDR3 protein is CASTTPQPGGDREQYF. The CDR3 region has the DNA TGTGCCAGCACCACACCCCAACCCGGGGGGGATCGCGAGCAGTACTTC. The gene calls are TRBV7-9 and TRBJ2-7, with TRBD2 identical over 8 bases. Germline assignment: CDR1 SEHNR and CDR2 FQNEAQ (reference sequence). This CDR3 comprises 16 residues. V was clipped by 7 bases and J by 6 bases; unmatched bases: 17. Filled out from reference TRBV7-9 and TRBJ2-7, the complete variable domain reads DTGVSQNPRHKITKRGQNVTFRCDPISEHNRLYWYRQTLGQGPEFLTYFQNEAQLEKSRLLSDRFSAERPKGSFSTLEIQRTEQGDSAMYLCASTTPQPGGDREQYFGPGTRLTVT.